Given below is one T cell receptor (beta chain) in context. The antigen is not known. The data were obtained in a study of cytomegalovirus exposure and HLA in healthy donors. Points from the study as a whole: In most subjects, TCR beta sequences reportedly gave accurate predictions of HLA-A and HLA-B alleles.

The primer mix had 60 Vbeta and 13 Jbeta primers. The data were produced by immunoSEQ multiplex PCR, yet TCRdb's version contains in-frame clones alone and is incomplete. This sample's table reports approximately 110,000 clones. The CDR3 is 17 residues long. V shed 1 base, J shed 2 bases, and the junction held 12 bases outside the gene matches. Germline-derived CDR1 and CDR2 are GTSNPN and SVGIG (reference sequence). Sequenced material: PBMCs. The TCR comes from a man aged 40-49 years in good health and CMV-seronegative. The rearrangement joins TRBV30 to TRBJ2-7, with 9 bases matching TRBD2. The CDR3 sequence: CAWSDPPRLAVTYEQYF. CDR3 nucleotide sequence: TGTGCCTGGAGTGACCCTCCGCGACTAGCGGTTACCTACGAGCAGTACTTC.